In this sample, the clone carrying this TCR beta chain turned up many times. Its antigen is as yet unknown. The data originate from a study of T cells in Graves' hyperthyroidism and ophthalmopathy. Regarding the study as a whole: Ophthalmopathy prediction by the model preceded onset by a median about 6.8 months. Researchers report that a 13 V-J model separated ophthalmopathy from stable hyperthyroidism.

The hyperthyroidism was newly diagnosed and had lasted under 2 months; the patients were aged 18 to 65. Uncontrolled infection, other autoimmune disease, pregnancy and lactation each barred patients from inclusion. RNA transcripts yielded amplified TCR beta CDR3 regions. During a first-round RT-PCR of the TCR CDR3, the HTBI primer set was used. MiXCR, run by TCRdb on the multiplex PCR reads, gives a single entry per CDR3 protein. The table includes 500,000 to 700,000 distinct CDR3 sequences, around 15% detected once. This sequence originates from a woman aged 18-30 years with Graves' hyperthyroidism. The specimen sequenced was blood.

The CDR3 protein is CSHRGAAETQYF. The CDR3 bases are TGCAGCCATCGGGGGGCCGCGGAGACCCAGTACTTC. The chain links TRBV20-1 to TRBJ2-5; the D gene is possibly TRBD2 (7 bases). The CDR3 contains 12 residues. Germline lookup yields CDR1 DFQATT and CDR2 SNEGSKA (reference sequence).